The entry below gives a single T cell receptor (beta chain) sequence along with its context. The record originates from a study of T cells in Graves' hyperthyroidism and ophthalmopathy. Amplified regions were TCR beta CDR3 sequences from RNA transcripts. HTBI primers were the set used in a first-round RT-PCR of the TCR CDR3. TCRdb fed the multiplex PCR reads into MiXCR, producing one record per CDR3 protein. The repertoire holds about 640,000 distinct CDR3 sequences, with around 20% as singletons. V gave up 0 bases and J gave up 11 bases; unmatched junction bases: 7. Germline V gene sequence: CDR1 MNHEY, CDR2 SVGEGT. This CDR3 is built from 14 residues. Ophthalmopathy patients showed a Clinical Activity Score of at least 3, NOSPECS grade of at least 4 and duration under 3 months. Orbital computed tomography and thyroid ultrasound, together with serum TRAb and thyroxine and clinical symptoms, were used for diagnoses.

This receptor was taken from a man in his thirties or forties with Graves' ophthalmopathy. The specimen sequenced was blood. V and J are TRBV6-2 or TRBV6-3 and TRBJ2-1, with 7 nucleotides matching TRBD2. In DNA form, the CDR3 reads TGTGCCAGCAGTTACTCGACTAGCAGACTGAAGCAGTTCTTC. Amino acid sequence: CASSYSTSRLKQFF.